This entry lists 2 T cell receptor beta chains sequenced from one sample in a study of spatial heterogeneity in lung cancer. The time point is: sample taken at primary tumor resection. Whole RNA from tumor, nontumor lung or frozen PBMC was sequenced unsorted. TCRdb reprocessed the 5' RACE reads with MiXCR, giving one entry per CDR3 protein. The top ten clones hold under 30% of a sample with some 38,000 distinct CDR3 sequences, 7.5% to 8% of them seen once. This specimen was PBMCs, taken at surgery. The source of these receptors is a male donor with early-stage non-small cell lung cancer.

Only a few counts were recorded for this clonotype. CDR3 amino acids: CASNPDRVEGDTQYF. For the CDR3, the DNA is TGTGCCAGCAACCCCGACAGGGTAGAAGGAGATACGCAGTATTTT. J is TRBJ2-3 and V is TRBV6-2 or TRBV6-3, with 7 bases matching TRBD1. CDR1 is MNHEY and CDR2 is SVGEGT in the germline V gene. V lost 7 bases to trimming and J lost 5 bases; unmatched junction nucleotides: 12. This CDR3 contains 15 residues.

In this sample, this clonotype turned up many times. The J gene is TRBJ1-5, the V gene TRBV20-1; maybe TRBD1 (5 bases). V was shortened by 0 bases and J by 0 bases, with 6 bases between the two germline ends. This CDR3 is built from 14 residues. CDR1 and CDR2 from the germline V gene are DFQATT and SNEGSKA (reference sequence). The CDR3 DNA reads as TGCAGTGCTAGAGATGGGGCTAGCAATCAGCCCCAGCATTTT. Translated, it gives CSARDGASNQPQHF.